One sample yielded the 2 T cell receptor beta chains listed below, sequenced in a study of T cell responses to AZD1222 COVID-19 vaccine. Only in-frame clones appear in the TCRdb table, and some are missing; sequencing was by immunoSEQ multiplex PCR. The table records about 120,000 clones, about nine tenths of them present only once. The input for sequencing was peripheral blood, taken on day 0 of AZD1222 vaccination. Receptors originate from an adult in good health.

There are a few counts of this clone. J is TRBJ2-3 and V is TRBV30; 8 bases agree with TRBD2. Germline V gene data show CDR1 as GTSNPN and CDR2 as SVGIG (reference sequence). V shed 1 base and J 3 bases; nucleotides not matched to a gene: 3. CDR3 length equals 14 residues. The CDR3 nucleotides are TGTGCCTGGAGTGCGGGGGGGCTTACAGATACGCAGTATTTT. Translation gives CAWSAGGLTDTQYF.

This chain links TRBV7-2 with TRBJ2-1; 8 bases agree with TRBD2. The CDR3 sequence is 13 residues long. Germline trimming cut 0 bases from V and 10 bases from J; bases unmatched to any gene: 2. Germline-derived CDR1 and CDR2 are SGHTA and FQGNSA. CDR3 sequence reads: CASSLAASGEQFF. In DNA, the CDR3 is TGTGCCAGCAGCTTAGCCGCTAGCGGGGAGCAGTTCTTC.